The 32 T cell receptor beta chains below come from one sample, sequenced in a study of cytomegalovirus exposure and HLA in healthy donors. Researchers ran the PCR with 60 Vbeta and 13 Jbeta primers. The protocol was immunoSEQ multiplex PCR, while the TCRdb copy is restricted to in-frame clones and leaves out a portion. Seen here are fewer than 200,000 clones, approximately 84% observed once, and the top ten hold under 5%. Material: PBMCs. These receptors all stem from a woman in her fifties or sixties in good health and CMV-seropositive.

The chain links TRBV5-1 to TRBJ1-4; no definite D call. The V and J ends lost 0 bases and 3 bases respectively, with 6 bases between them. Germline loops: CDR1 SGHRS, CDR2 YFSETQ. The CDR3 consists of 14 residues. The CDR3 protein is CASSLVLSNEKLFF. The DNA for the CDR3 is TGCGCCAGCAGCTTGGTACTGTCTAATGAAAAACTGTTTTTT.

The chain joins TRBV9 to TRBJ2-7; TRBD2 agrees at 10 bases. The CDR3 is 16 amino acids. V trimming: 3 bases; J trimming: 6 bases; junction bases outside the gene matches: 12. The germline CDR1 and CDR2 sequences are SGDLS and YYNGEE. The CDR3 DNA reads as TGTGCCAGCAGCGCAAATGCTCTAGCGGGAGACGGCGAGCAGTACTTC. Amino acid sequence: CASSANALAGDGEQYF.

The chain uses TRBV30 and TRBJ2-2, with D possibly being TRBD1 (6 bases). The V gene's germline CDR1 is GTSNPN and CDR2 SVGIG (reference sequence). Trimming shortened V by 8 bases and J by 4 bases, and 17 bases separated the two germline ends. CDR3 length: 14 amino acids. The CDR3 DNA is TGTGCCGGACACTCGACAGGATTCACCGGGGAGCTGTTTTTT. Translated: CAGHSTGFTGELFF. Based on the CDR3 plus reference TRBV30 and TRBJ2-2, the full variable domain is SQTIHQWPATLVQPVGSPLSLECTVEGTSNPNLYWYRQAAGRGLQLLFYSVGIGQISSEVPQNLSASRPQDRQFILSSKKLLLSDSGFYLCAGHSTGFTGELFFGEGSRLTVL.

There are a few counts of this clone. This sequence joins TRBV6-5 and TRBJ2-3; maybe TRBD1 (6 bases). Trimming stripped 0 bases from V and 4 bases from J, with 11 bases between. The CDR3 contains 15 residues. The germline V gene encodes CDR1 MNHEY and CDR2 SVGAGI. CDR3 region: CASSYSQGSADTQYF. CDR3 nucleotide sequence: TGTGCCAGCAGTTACTCACAGGGAAGCGCAGATACGCAGTATTTT.

V usage is TRBV7-8 and J usage is TRBJ1-4, with 9 nucleotides matching TRBD1. The CDR3 covers 18 residues. Germline V gives CDR1 SGHVS, CDR2 FQNEAQ. With 5 bases clipped from V and 3 bases from J, the junction kept 13 bases outside the gene matches. The CDR3 DNA follows: TGTGCCAGCAGCCTCCGACCGGGACAGGGATCCCCTAATGAAAAACTGTTTTTT. Encoded protein: CASSLRPGQGSPNEKLFF.

This clone was counted a single time. This chain connects TRBV5-1 to TRBJ2-7; D is perhaps TRBD1 (5 bases). The CDR3 loop spans 13 amino acids. With 4 bases removed from V and 3 bases from J, the gap between germline ends came to 11 bases. Germline CDR1 SGHRS, CDR2 YFSETQ. For the CDR3, the DNA is TGCGCCAGCAGCAAACGGACAAACTACGAGCAGTACTTC. Its protein is CASSKRTNYEQYF.

This clone was observed a handful of times. V is TRBV5-1 and J is TRBJ2-7, with D possibly being TRBD1 (7 bases). Trimming pared 4 bases from V and 6 bases from J, leaving 17 bases between. The CDR3 loop spans 14 amino acids. Germline V lookup: CDR1 SGHRS, CDR2 YFSETQ. This CDR3 reads CASSLDGRGAEQYF. CDR3 DNA sequence: TGCGCCAGCAGCCTGGACGGCAGGGGGGCCGAGCAGTACTTC.

This chain links TRBV4-3 with TRBJ1-3; TRBD1 agrees at 9 bases. Germline CDR1 reads LGHNA; CDR2 reads YSLEER. This CDR3 has 16 amino acids. Germline trimming cut 0 bases from V and 4 bases from J; bases unmatched to any gene: 4. The CDR3 region is CASSQESGTGGNTIYF. The CDR3 DNA reads TGCGCCAGCAGCCAAGAATCGGGGACAGGGGGAAACACCATATATTTT.

The chain has TRBV5-3 and TRBJ2-3; 9 positions match TRBD2. TRBV5-3 is an open reading frame, and its role is uncertain. With V trimmed by 4 bases and J by 7 bases, 7 bases remained unmatched. The CDR3 contains 14 residues. The CDR3 DNA reads TGTGCCAGAAGCAATGGGACTAGCCTCAATACGCAGTATTTT. It codes for CARSNGTSLNTQYF.

The genes are TRBV27 and TRBJ1-2; D is possibly TRBD1 (5 bases). V was clipped by 6 bases and J by 4 bases, with 15 bases between them. Per germline, CDR1 MNHEY and CDR2 SMNVEV (reference sequence). CDR3 length equals 14 residues. CDR3 loop: CASSVAGDFYGYTF. The DNA for the CDR3 is TGTGCCAGCAGCGTGGCGGGGGATTTCTATGGCTACACCTTC.

V and J are TRBV19 and TRBJ2-7; 14 nucleotides match TRBD2. CDR3 length: 16 residues. V shed 4 bases and J 6 bases; nucleotides not matched to a gene: 8. In germline, CDR1 is LNHDA, CDR2 SQIVND (reference sequence). CDR3 in amino acids: CASSNFGLAGGSEQYF. The CDR3 DNA reads as TGTGCCAGTAGTAATTTCGGACTAGCGGGGGGCTCCGAGCAGTACTTC.

J is TRBJ2-3 and V is TRBV10-2; 9 bases are shared with TRBD2. J gave up 1 base and V 6 bases, and 8 bases lay outside the gene matches. Germline V CDR1 and CDR2: WSHSY, SAAADI. The CDR3 is made up of 16 amino acids. For the CDR3, the DNA is TGCGCCAGCAGGCTAGCGGGGACCCAAGGCACAGATACGCAGTATTTT. Translation gives CASRLAGTQGTDTQYF.

CDR3 in amino acids: CASRPPGGLGNQPQHF. In DNA form, the CDR3 reads TGTGCCAGCAGACCTCCGGGGGGGCTGGGCAATCAGCCCCAGCATTTT. V is TRBV28 and J is TRBJ1-5, with TRBD1 as a possible D gene (6 bases). V gave up 6 bases and J gave up 2 bases, with 17 bases separating them. Germline V lookup: CDR1 MDHEN, CDR2 SYDVKM. The CDR3 loop spans 16 amino acids.

The chain employs TRBV14 and TRBJ2-5; D is unresolved. This CDR3 has 13 residues. V was shortened by 1 base and J by 3 bases, with 6 bases between the two germline ends. Germline CDR1 is SGHDN and CDR2 is FVKESK. CDR3 bases: TGTGCCAGCAGCCAAGGTCAGAAAGAGACCCAGTACTTC. This gives the protein CASSQGQKETQYF.

The genes are TRBV7-2 and TRBJ1-1; the match to TRBD1 covers 7 bases. The CDR3 runs to 15 residues. Germline values: CDR1 SGHTA, CDR2 FQGNSA. V was pared by 3 bases and J by 0 bases, with 4 bases of the junction left unmatched. The CDR3 is CASSFTGEVNTEAFF. The CDR3 nucleotides are TGTGCCAGCAGCTTCACAGGGGAGGTGAACACTGAAGCTTTCTTT.

This clone was seen once. The gene calls are TRBV25-1 and TRBJ2-7, with 10 nucleotides matching TRBD2. V trimming: 3 bases; J trimming: 3 bases; junction bases outside the gene matches: 8. This CDR3 spans 16 amino acids. Germline lookup yields CDR1 MGHDK and CDR2 SYGVNS. The CDR3 bases are TGTGCCAGCAGTGAGCGTAGGCTAGCGGGAGTCTACGAGCAGTACTTC. Protein product: CASSERRLAGVYEQYF.

The chain recombines TRBV14 with TRBJ1-2; a possible D gene is TRBD1 (6 bases). Per germline, CDR1 SGHDN and CDR2 FVKESK. The CDR3 runs to 15 residues. Trimming pared 0 bases from V and 6 bases from J, leaving 14 bases between. The CDR3 here is CASSQDQGKFHGYTF. The CDR3 DNA sequence: TGTGCCAGCAGCCAAGACCAGGGGAAATTTCATGGCTACACCTTC. The complete variable domain, with remaining parts taken from reference TRBV14 and TRBJ1-2, reads EAGVTQFPSHSVIEKGQTVTLRCDPISGHDNLYWYRRVMGKEIKFLLHFVKESKQDESGMPNNRFLAERTGGTYSTLKVQPAELEDSGVYFCASSQDQGKFHGYTFGSGTRLTVV.

Written as DNA, the CDR3 is TGTGCCAGCAGCTCCGGGGGGGGCGCTTCCACCGGGGAGCTGTTTTTT. Translated: CASSSGGGASTGELFF. This rearrangement joins TRBV11-3 to TRBJ2-2, with 8 bases matching TRBD2. The CDR3 consists of 16 residues. Unmatched junction bases numbered 8, after V lost 4 bases and J lost 4 bases. Germline V gene data show CDR1 as SGHNT and CDR2 as YENEEA.

The V call is TRBV19, the J call TRBJ1-4; 9 nucleotides align to TRBD1. With 10 bases clipped from V and 0 bases from J, the junction kept 6 bases outside the gene matches. Germline V lookup: CDR1 LNHDA, CDR2 SQIVND (reference sequence). This CDR3 contains 15 residues. As DNA, the CDR3 is TGTGCCACCCGGGACAGGGCGGCAACTAATGAAAAACTGTTTTTT. This codes for CATRDRAATNEKLFF.

This chain connects TRBV7-9 to TRBJ1-5, with no clear D. Trimming took 2 bases from V and 2 from J, leaving 10 bases between them. The length of the CDR3 is 15 residues. CDR1 is SEHNR, CDR2 FQNEAQ, per germline (reference sequence). DNA for the CDR3: TGTGCCAGCAGCTTAACGAGCGAGGGCAATCAGCCCCAGCATTTT. It translates to CASSLTSEGNQPQHF.

This rearrangement joins TRBV9 to TRBJ2-7; D unclear. Trimming took 1 base from V and 4 from J, leaving 15 bases between them. Germline V gene lookup returns CDR1 SGDLS and CDR2 YYNGEE. There are 15 residues in the CDR3. For the CDR3, the DNA is TGTGCCAGCAGCGTAAGATGGCGGAGCGTTTACGAGCAGTACTTC. Protein: CASSVRWRSVYEQYF. The variable domain in full, with the rest retrieved from reference TRBV9 and TRBJ2-7, is DSGVTQTPKHLITATGQRVTLRCSPRSGDLSVYWYQQSLDQGLQFLIQYYNGEERAKGNILERFSAQQFPDLHSELNLSSLELGDSALYFCASSVRWRSVYEQYFGPGTRLTVT.

The J gene is TRBJ1-2, the V gene TRBV2; 7 nucleotides align to TRBD1. Germline-derived CDR1 and CDR2 are SNHLY and FYNNEI. The length of the CDR3 is 13 residues. Trimming removed 4 bases from V and 4 bases from J; junction bases left unmatched: 3. The DNA of the CDR3 is TGTGCCAGCAGTGGGACAGGCGTCTATGGCTACACCTTC. It translates to CASSGTGVYGYTF. Variable domain in full (rest from reference TRBV2 and TRBJ1-2): EPEVTQTPSHQVTQMGQEVILRCVPISNHLYFYWYRQILGQKVEFLVSFYNNEISEKSEIFDDQFSVERPDGSNFTLKIRSTKLEDSAMYFCASSGTGVYGYTFGSGTRLTVV.

The rearrangement links TRBV9 to TRBJ1-1; D remains ambiguous. The V gene's germline CDR1 is SGDLS and CDR2 YYNGEE. V lost 6 bases, J lost 2 bases, and 11 bases lay in between. The CDR3 sequence is 13 residues long. This chain's CDR3 is CASNEGVNTEAFF. The CDR3 bases are TGTGCCAGCAACGAAGGAGTAAACACTGAAGCTTTCTTT.

The V and J genes are TRBV7-6 and TRBJ2-2, with 7 bases fitting TRBD2. There are 14 residues in the CDR3. Unmatched junction bases numbered 7, after V lost 5 bases and J lost 7 bases. Germline assignment: CDR1 SGHVS and CDR2 FNYEAQ. The CDR3 loop reads CASSLRLAGGELFF. The CDR3 nucleotides are TGTGCCAGCAGCCTCCGACTAGCCGGCGGGGAGCTGTTTTTT. Complete variable domain (other parts from reference TRBV7-6 and TRBJ2-2): GAGVSQSPRYKVTKRGQDVALRCDPISGHVSLYWYRQALGQGPEFLTYFNYEAQQDKSGLPNDRFSAERPEGSISTLTIQRTEQRDSAMYRCASSLRLAGGELFFGEGSRLTVL.

The rearrangement uses TRBV7-9 and TRBJ2-5; no firm D call. The DNA end favors TRBJ2-7, so the J call may be wrong. Germline V lookup: CDR1 SEHNR, CDR2 FQNEAQ (reference sequence). The CDR3 consists of 12 residues. CDR3 amino acids: CASSESFYEQYF. The DNA for the CDR3 is TGTGCCAGCAGCGAGTCCTTCTACGAGCAGTACTTC.

The chain carries TRBV5-1 and TRBJ1-4; 9 nucleotides match TRBD1. Looked up from germline, CDR1 is SGHRS and CDR2 is YFSETQ. The J segment lost 6 bases and the V segment lost 0 bases, leaving 3 bases of the junction unmatched. There are 15 residues in the CDR3. DNA of the CDR3: TGCGCCAGCAGCTTGGAGGGACAGGGTCATGAAAAACTGTTTTTT. Encoded protein: CASSLEGQGHEKLFF.

The chain couples TRBV9 to TRBJ2-3; no definite D call. The CDR3 is 14 residues long. The germline gives CDR1 SGDLS, CDR2 YYNGEE. With 0 bases removed from V and 2 bases from J, the gap between germline ends came to 7 bases. Written as DNA, the CDR3 is TGTGCCAGCAGCGTAGCTCTGGCCACAGATACGCAGTATTTT. This sequence encodes CASSVALATDTQYF.

The chain recombines TRBV7-2 with TRBJ2-7; TRBD1 matches at 9 bases. J gave up 4 bases and V 2 bases, and 3 bases lay outside the gene matches. Germline V lookup: CDR1 SGHTA, CDR2 FQGNSA. The CDR3 runs to 14 residues. The DNA for the CDR3 is TGTGCCAGCAGCTTAAGGACAGGGGAATACGAGCAGTACTTC. It specifies CASSLRTGEYEQYF.

The chain uses TRBV9 and TRBJ2-3; the match to TRBD2 covers 10 bases. The trim removed 0 bases at V and 0 bases at J, leaving 10 bases unmatched. The CDR3 is made up of 19 amino acids. CDR1 SGDLS and CDR2 YYNGEE come from the germline V gene. The CDR3 DNA reads as TGTGCCAGCAGCGTAGAGGCCAGCGGGAGGGCTCGTAGCACAGATACGCAGTATTTT. Encoded protein: CASSVEASGRARSTDTQYF.

The V call is TRBV28, the J call TRBJ2-7, with no clear D. This CDR3 comprises 11 residues. Trimming stripped 4 bases from V and 3 bases from J, with 4 bases between. The germline gives CDR1 MDHEN, CDR2 SYDVKM. The CDR3 coding sequence is TGTGCCAGCAGTTCCTACTACGAGCAGTACTTC. Encoded protein: CASSSYYEQYF.

The chain is built from TRBV6-1 and TRBJ1-5; 8 nucleotides match TRBD1. The CDR3 has 15 residues. The germline gives CDR1 MNHNS, CDR2 SASEGT. J gave up 3 bases and V 4 bases, and 5 bases lay outside the gene matches. CDR3: CASSAEQGDNQPQHF. The DNA of the CDR3 is TGTGCCAGCAGTGCGGAACAGGGGGACAATCAGCCCCAGCATTTT.

This clone ranks as medium-sized (0.01 to 0.1%). The gene calls are TRBV28 and TRBJ2-1, with no clear D. From germline, CDR1 is MDHEN and CDR2 SYDVKM. V dropped 2 bases and J dropped 0 bases, with 5 bases sitting between them. The CDR3 consists of 14 residues. CDR3 bases: TGTGCCAGCAGTTTAAGTAGCTCCTACAATGAGCAGTTCTTC. Its protein product is CASSLSSSYNEQFF.